These 26 T cell receptor beta chains came from one sample sequenced in a study of cytomegalovirus exposure and HLA in healthy donors. This PCR relied on a set of 60 Vbeta primers and 13 Jbeta primers. Clones were sequenced by immunoSEQ multiplex PCR, and TCRdb holds only the in-frame ones, with some missing. This sample lists about 120,000 clones; its ten largest clones have around 3.5%. Source material: PBMCs. Source of these receptors: a man aged 25-40 years in good health and CMV-seronegative.

This sequence joins TRBV6-1 and TRBJ2-3, with 9 nucleotides matching TRBD2. V gave up 0 bases and J gave up 4 bases; unmatched junction bases: 2. The germline CDR1 and CDR2 sequences are MNHNS and SASEGT. This CDR3 contains 15 residues. This CDR3 reads CASSEASGGSDTQYF. CDR3 coding DNA: TGTGCCAGCAGTGAAGCTAGCGGGGGATCAGATACGCAGTATTTT.

V usage is TRBV2 and J usage is TRBJ2-1, with 8 bases lining up with TRBD2. Losses at the gene ends were 6 bases for V and 4 bases for J; bases not matched to a gene: 5. This CDR3 contains 14 residues. Per the germline V gene, CDR1 is SNHLY and CDR2 is FYNNEI. CDR3 in DNA: TGTGCCAGCAGCCGACTAGCGAAATACAATGAGCAGTTCTTC. The encoded protein is CASSRLAKYNEQFF. Combining the CDR3 with reference TRBV2 and TRBJ2-1 gives the whole variable domain EPEVTQTPSHQVTQMGQEVILRCVPISNHLYFYWYRQILGQKVEFLVSFYNNEISEKSEIFDDQFSVERPDGSNFTLKIRSTKLEDSAMYFCASSRLAKYNEQFFGPGTRLTVL.

This CDR3 is CASSLDGGGYNEQFF. CDR3 coding DNA: TGTGCCAGCAGCTTAGATGGCGGGGGGTACAATGAGCAGTTCTTC. The genes are TRBV7-2 and TRBJ2-1, with 8 bases lining up with TRBD2. Germline CDR1 reads SGHTA; CDR2 reads FQGNSA. The CDR3 runs 15 residues. The ends lost 1 base at V and 4 bases at J; junction bases unmatched: 3.

The rearrangement uses TRBV5-6 and TRBJ2-7, with 7 bases fitting TRBD1. V gave up 3 bases and J gave up 0 bases; unmatched junction bases: 9. The CDR3 has 16 amino acids. The germline V gene encodes CDR1 SGHDT and CDR2 YYEEEE. This CDR3 reads CASSSGWDSHSYEQYF. CDR3 nucleotide sequence: TGTGCCAGCAGCTCCGGATGGGACAGCCACTCCTACGAGCAGTACTTC.

The chain carries TRBV5-1 and TRBJ2-3, with TRBD2 as a possible D gene (5 bases). CDR3 size: 16 residues. V was pared by 0 bases and J by 2 bases, with 13 bases between. Germline CDR1 and CDR2: SGHRS and YFSETQ. In DNA form, the CDR3 reads TGCGCCAGCAGCTTGGATTCGGGATCCTTCACAGATACGCAGTATTTT. Its protein is CASSLDSGSFTDTQYF. The whole variable domain, filled in from reference TRBV5-1 and TRBJ2-3, reads KAGVTQTPRYLIKTRGQQVTLSCSPISGHRSVSWYQQTPGQGLQFLFEYFSETQRNKGNFPGRFSGRQFSNSRSEMNVSTLELGDSALYLCASSLDSGSFTDTQYFGPGTRLTVL.

The chain recombines TRBV18 with TRBJ2-1; TRBD2 matches 12 bases. Germline values: CDR1 KGHSH, CDR2 LQKENI. The V gene end was trimmed by 3 bases and the J gene end by 9 bases; junction bases not matched to a gene: 9. CDR3 length: 16 residues. CDR3 loop: CASSPPSGGERGEQFF. CDR3 sequence (DNA): TGTGCCAGCTCACCTCCTAGCGGGGGGGAAAGGGGTGAGCAGTTCTTC.

This chain links TRBV18 with TRBJ2-3; 9 bases are shared with TRBD2. The CDR3 is made up of 17 amino acids. Trimming took 6 bases from V and 5 from J; bases not matched to a gene: 15. CDR1 KGHSH and CDR2 LQKENI come from the germline V gene. CDR3 protein: CASSLDWGRGGEDTQYF. The DNA for the CDR3 is TGTGCCAGCTCCCTCGACTGGGGGCGGGGGGGCGAAGATACGCAGTATTTT.

The V and J genes are TRBV2 and TRBJ1-1, with D possibly being TRBD1 (6 bases). V lost 6 bases, J lost 11 bases, and 19 bases lay in between. The germline V gene has CDR1 SNHLY and CDR2 FYNNEI. This CDR3 comprises 13 residues. CDR3 in DNA: TGTGCCAGCAGAGACACAGGGAAGGAGGAGGCTTTCTTT. Amino acids: CASRDTGKEEAFF. The full variable domain, its missing parts supplied by reference TRBV2 and TRBJ1-1, is EPEVTQTPSHQVTQMGQEVILRCVPISNHLYFYWYRQILGQKVEFLVSFYNNEISEKSEIFDDQFSVERPDGSNFTLKIRSTKLEDSAMYFCASRDTGKEEAFFGQGTRLTVV.

The chain carries TRBV7-2 and TRBJ1-4, with D uncertain. Germline V CDR1 and CDR2: SGHTA, FQGNSA. Trimming pared 2 bases from V and 8 bases from J, leaving 18 bases between. This CDR3 contains 16 residues. The CDR3 sequence is CASSLTLAWAREKLFF. The CDR3 region has the DNA TGTGCCAGCAGCTTAACCCTCGCCTGGGCCCGAGAAAAACTGTTTTTT.

The gene calls are TRBV13 and TRBJ1-5, with D unresolved. Per germline, CDR1 PRHDT and CDR2 FYEKMQ (reference sequence). Trimming cost V 2 bases and J 2 bases, with 4 bases left between them. The CDR3 has 13 residues. The CDR3 DNA reads TGTGCCAGCAGCTTAACGGGCAATCAGCCCCAGCATTTT. Protein product: CASSLTGNQPQHF.

As concerns this clone: This sample also contains other DNA sequences that code for the same CDR3. The genes are TRBV6-1 and TRBJ2-1, with 11 bases fitting TRBD2. Germline V gene data show CDR1 as MNHNS and CDR2 as SASEGT. The CDR3 is 17 amino acids. J lost 4 bases, V lost 1 base, and 6 bases had no gene match. Here the CDR3 DNA reads TGTGCCAGCAGTGAAGAGGCTAGCGGGGGGTTATACAATGAGCAGTTCTTC. Protein product: CASSEEASGGLYNEQFF.

V usage is TRBV5-4 and J usage is TRBJ1-1, with D possibly matching TRBD1 (6 bases). Germline CDR1 reads SGHNT; CDR2 reads YYREEE (reference sequence). The CDR3 is 15 residues long. Deletions cut 3 bases from V and 11 bases from J, with 23 bases between. CDR3 sequence: CASSSQSDRFYGAFF. DNA for the CDR3: TGTGCCAGCAGCTCGCAATCGGACAGATTCTATGGGGCTTTCTTT.

The CDR3 sequence: CASSEGQGRTDTQYF. CDR3 bases: TGTGCCAGCAGTGAGGGACAGGGACGCACAGATACGCAGTATTTT. V is TRBV6-1 and J is TRBJ2-3, with TRBD1 matching over 9 bases. The V gene's germline CDR1 is MNHNS and CDR2 SASEGT. V dropped 3 bases and J dropped 1; count of bases not matched to a gene: 2. CDR3 size: 15 residues.

The chain links TRBV4-3 to TRBJ2-3; no firm D call. Deletions cut 0 bases from V and 0 bases from J, with 16 bases between. CDR3 length: 18 residues. Germline V gene lookup returns CDR1 LGHNA and CDR2 YSLEER. The CDR3 bases are TGCGCCAGCAGCCAAGATAGCCCTCTAAATCCGAGCACAGATACGCAGTATTTT. It specifies CASSQDSPLNPSTDTQYF.

This rearrangement joins TRBV7-2 to TRBJ1-1; 7 bases map to TRBD1. CDR3 length: 14 residues. The V and J ends lost 6 bases and 8 bases, in that order; junction bases with no gene match: 12. Per germline, CDR1 SGHTA and CDR2 FQGNSA. DNA for the CDR3: TGTGCCAGCAGACAAGGACAGGCCGGCAGGGAAGCTTTCTTT. Protein sequence: CASRQGQAGREAFF.

The chain joins TRBV7-9 to TRBJ2-3; D remains ambiguous. The CDR3 length is 13 residues. The V gene's germline CDR1 is SEHNR and CDR2 FQNEAQ (reference sequence). Deletions cut 5 bases from V and 4 bases from J, with 10 bases between. The CDR3, as DNA: TGTGCCAGCAGCCCCTCGGTGGCAGATACGCAGTATTTT. Residues: CASSPSVADTQYF.

This chain joins TRBV5-4 and TRBJ2-3; 11 bases are a match to TRBD2. With 5 bases clipped from V and 4 bases from J, the junction kept 6 bases outside the gene matches. This CDR3 comprises 15 residues. Germline values: CDR1 SGHNT, CDR2 YYREEE (reference sequence). CDR3 DNA sequence: TGTGCCAGCAGTCGTAGCGGGGGGGCCTCAGATACGCAGTATTTT. Its translation: CASSRSGGASDTQYF.

J is TRBJ1-3 and V is TRBV5-1; 9 bases agree with TRBD1. The CDR3 has 14 residues. J gave up 5 bases and V 3 bases, and 3 bases lay outside the gene matches. Germline V lookup: CDR1 SGHRS, CDR2 YFSETQ. The CDR3 nucleotides are TGCGCCAGCAGCTCGACAGGGGGAAGAAACACCATATATTTT. Amino acid sequence: CASSSTGGRNTIYF.

The V gene is TRBV4-2, the J gene TRBJ2-1; D possibly corresponds to TRBD2 (5 bases). This CDR3 spans 16 amino acids. Germline loops: CDR1 LGHNA, CDR2 YNFKEQ. V was pared by 0 bases and J by 8 bases, with 17 bases between. The CDR3 DNA is TGTGCCAGCAGCCAAGATACTTCGGGGTCTGGCCATGAGCAGTTCTTC. Translating it yields CASSQDTSGSGHEQFF.

V gene TRBV29-1 combines with J gene TRBJ1-2; weak D call: TRBD1 (6 bases). There are 13 residues in the CDR3. Germline-derived CDR1 and CDR2 are SQVTM and ANQGSEA. V was trimmed by 4 bases and J by 3 bases, leaving 12 bases between them. CDR3 amino acids: CSVGAQGDYGYTF. The CDR3 DNA reads as TGCAGCGTTGGGGCACAGGGAGACTATGGCTACACCTTC.

The chain uses TRBV7-6 and TRBJ2-1; D is unresolved. CDR3 length equals 15 residues. The germline gives CDR1 SGHVS, CDR2 FNYEAQ. V lost 4 bases, J lost 2 bases, and 12 bases lay in between. CDR3 region: CASSSTQAPYNEQFF. The CDR3 nucleotides read TGTGCCAGCAGCTCCACTCAGGCTCCCTACAATGAGCAGTTCTTC.

CDR3 coding DNA: TGCGCCAGCAGCCTAATAGGGGTAACAGAGACCCAGTACTTC. This sequence encodes CASSLIGVTETQYF. The chain carries TRBV5-1 and TRBJ2-5, with D perhaps TRBD1 (5 bases). Deletions cut 4 bases from V and 4 bases from J, with 14 bases between. Germline V gene data show CDR1 as SGHRS and CDR2 as YFSETQ. The CDR3 loop spans 14 amino acids.

The chain has TRBV7-6 and TRBJ2-2; D perhaps matches TRBD2 (6 bases). V shed 4 bases and J shed 4 bases, with 16 bases lying between them. Germline loops: CDR1 SGHVS, CDR2 FNYEAQ. The CDR3 has 16 amino acids. The CDR3 reads CASSSTEGSSTGELFF. The CDR3 coding sequence is TGTGCCAGCAGCTCGACGGAGGGTAGTAGCACCGGGGAGCTGTTTTTT.

J is TRBJ2-1 and V is TRBV4-1; 14 bases fit TRBD2. The CDR3 sequence is 20 residues long. Trimming cost V 0 bases and J 1 base; bases outside gene matches: 8. In germline, CDR1 is MGHRA, CDR2 YSYEKL. CDR3 sequence reads: CASSQDWGLAGDGSYNEQFF. CDR3 DNA: TGCGCCAGCAGCCAAGATTGGGGACTAGCGGGGGATGGGTCCTACAATGAGCAGTTCTTC.

This chain uses TRBV7-3 with TRBJ2-2; tentative D call: TRBD1 (5 bases). V was pared by 5 bases and J by 7 bases, with 11 bases between. The CDR3 contains 13 residues. Germline V CDR1 and CDR2: SGHTA, FQGTGA. The CDR3 loop reads CASSRGQGGELFF. The CDR3 DNA reads as TGTGCCAGCAGCAGGGGTCAGGGCGGGGAGCTGTTTTTT.

A word on this clone: Other DNA sequences in the same sample also yield this CDR3. The CDR3 protein is CASSSRTDRSGNTIYF. CDR3 nucleotide sequence: TGTGCCAGCAGCTCTCGGACAGACAGATCCGGAAACACCATATATTTT. The chain joins TRBV9 to TRBJ1-3; possible D gene TRBD1, 6 bases. This CDR3 is built from 16 residues. The V end lost 4 bases, the J end lost 4 bases, and 18 bases lay between the germline ends. Looked up from germline, CDR1 is SGDLS and CDR2 is YYNGEE.